These T cell receptor beta chains were read from a single sample in a study of OX40 agonist ivuxolimab in advanced cancers. Generated by immunoSEQ multiplex PCR, the TCRdb table keeps only in-frame clones and is missing some. The sample includes tens of thousands of clones, roughly 94% of them seen just once. This specimen consisted of CD4+ or CD8+ T cells sorted from blood, obtained in a trial of the OX40 agonist ivuxolimab. Receptors were obtained from an adult with an advanced solid tumor such as melanoma, head and neck, liver or kidney cancer. CDR3s include the opening cysteine and the closing phenylalanine or tryptophan. The D gene is left open where the match is weak. Size tells how often a clone was seen (once, few, many) or the class of an expanded clone, and some rows leave it out.

15 | TRBD2 | TRBJ2-7 | TRBV7-9 | . | CASSLVGGGPNEQYF | TGTGCCAGCAGCTTAGTCGGGGGAGGGCCTAACGAGCAGTACTTC
15 | . | TRBJ2-5 | TRBV12-5 | . | CASGLEGNMGETQYF | TGTGCTAGTGGTTTGGAGGGGAACATGGGTGAGACCCAGTACTTC
18 | . | TRBJ2-6 | TRBV5-6 | . | CASSMDGGGAAGANVLTF | TGTGCCAGCAGCATGGATGGCGGGGGCGCAGCTGGGGCCAACGTCCTGACTTTC
14 | . | TRBJ2-2 | TRBV27 | . | CASSVLPNTGELFF | TGTGCCAGCAGTGTCCTACCCAACACCGGGGAGCTGTTTTTT
15 | . | TRBJ2-3 | TRBV7-2 | . | CASSLGTVYTDTQYF | TGTGCCAGCAGCTTAGGGACAGTTTACACAGATACGCAGTATTTT
15 | . | TRBJ2-3 | TRBV19 | once | CASSISHASTDTQYF | TGTGCCAGTAGTATTAGTCACGCTAGCACAGATACGCAGTATTTT
15 | TRBD2 | TRBJ2-7 | TRBV19 | . | CASSIGGDYLYEQYF | TGTGCCAGTAGTATAGGGGGGGACTACCTCTACGAGCAGTACTTC
14 | TRBD2 | TRBJ2-5 | TRBV7-2 | . | CASRGTSGIETQYF | TGTGCCAGCAGGGGGACTAGCGGGATAGAGACCCAGTACTTC
15 | TRBD2 | TRBJ2-7 | TRBV11-2 | . | CASSLAQRESYEQYF | TGTGCCAGCAGCTTAGCACAGCGGGAGTCCTACGAGCAGTACTTC
14 | TRBD1 | TRBJ2-7 | TRBV10-3 | . | CAISVGTGPYEQYF | TGTGCCATCAGCGTCGGGACAGGGCCCTACGAGCAGTACTTC
17 | . | TRBJ2-6 | TRBV29-1 | . | CSVQEHSIQSRANVLTF | TGCAGCGTTCAGGAGCATAGCATACAAAGTCGGGCCAACGTCCTGACTTTC
12 | . | TRBJ1-1 | TRBV9 | . | CASSGYSDEAFF | TGTGCCAGCAGCGGCTACTCGGATGAAGCTTTCTTT
15 | . | TRBJ1-3 | TRBV30 | . | CAWSRGRGFGNTIYF | TGTGCCTGGAGTAGGGGGAGGGGGTTTGGAAACACCATATATTTT
12 | . | TRBJ2-7 | TRBV18 | once | CASSPAQYEQYF | TGTGCCAGCTCACCTGCCCAATACGAGCAGTACTTC
13 | . | TRBJ2-7 | TRBV5-6 | . | CASNLGRSYEQYF | TGTGCCAGCAACCTCGGAAGATCCTACGAGCAGTACTTC
15 | TRBD2 | TRBJ2-5 | TRBV9 | . | CASSVVTSGRLSQYF | TGTGCCAGCAGCGTGGTAACTAGCGGGAGGTTGTCCCAGTACTTC
20 | TRBD2 | TRBJ2-1 | TRBV5-1 | . | CASSFVGDILTSGTDNEQFF | TGCGCCAGCAGCTTCGTGGGTGATATCCTGACTAGCGGGACGGACAATGAGCAGTTCTTC
14 | . | TRBJ2-7 | TRBV6-1 | . | CASSARDLSYEQYF | TGTGCCAGCAGTGCCAGGGACCTCTCCTACGAGCAGTACTTC
16 | . | TRBJ1-1 | TRBV4-2 | . | CASSQDWVVTNTEAFF | TGTGCCAGCAGCCAAGATTGGGTAGTAACGAACACTGAAGCTTTCTTT
14 | . | TRBJ2-7 | TRBV6-5 | . | CASSSEWTVNEQYF | TGTGCCAGCAGCTCCGAATGGACGGTAAACGAGCAGTACTTC
16 | . | TRBJ2-5 | TRBV29-1 | once | CSVEDGQGLFLETQYF | TGCAGCGTTGAAGATGGGCAGGGTTTGTTCCTTGAGACCCAGTACTTC
16 | . | TRBJ2-1 | TRBV4-2 | . | CASSQASPPVTNEQFF | TGTGCCAGCAGCCAAGCTTCACCCCCGGTTACCAATGAGCAGTTCTTC
13 | TRBD1 | TRBJ1-1 | TRBV28 | . | CASSRQGRTEAFF | TGTGCCAGCAGCAGACAGGGTCGAACTGAAGCTTTCTTT
16 | . | TRBJ2-1 | TRBV7-6 | . | CASSLVAPSAYNEQFF | TGTGCCAGCAGCTTAGTCGCGCCTAGCGCCTACAATGAGCAGTTCTTC
16 | TRBD2 | TRBJ2-7 | TRBV28 | . | CASSLTRLADSYEQYF | TGTGCCAGCAGTTTAACCCGGCTAGCGGACTCCTACGAGCAGTACTTC
17 | . | TRBJ2-2 | TRBV4-1 | once | CASSQNFRGLDAGELFF | TGCGCCAGCAGCCAAAATTTCAGGGGTCTCGACGCCGGGGAGCTGTTTTTT
16 | . | TRBJ2-2 | TRBV19 | . | CASSIRSGMNTGELFF | TGTGCCAGTAGTATTCGGTCAGGGATGAACACCGGGGAGCTGTTTTTT
15 | TRBD1 | TRBJ2-3 | TRBV2 | . | CASRLQGMRTDTQYF | TGTGCCAGCAGGTTACAGGGGATGAGGACAGATACGCAGTATTTT
15 | . | TRBJ2-7 | TRBV5-5 | once | CASSLSTRLSYEQYF | TGTGCCAGCAGCTTGTCCACGCGGCTCTCCTACGAGCAGTACTTC
15 | TRBD1 | TRBJ2-7 | TRBV2 | . | CASREGTGGSYEQYF | TGTGCCAGCAGAGAAGGGACAGGGGGATCGTACGAGCAGTACTTC
8 | . | TRBJ1-1 | TRBV29-1 | . | CSTPEAFF | TGCAGTACCCCTGAAGCTTTCTTT
14 | . | TRBJ2-2 | TRBV28 | . | CASSLLGVTGELFF | TGTGCCAGCAGTTTATTAGGGGTCACCGGGGAGCTGTTTTTT
14 | . | TRBJ2-7 | TRBV12-2 | . | CASRQISGAYEQYF | TGTGCAAGTCGTCAAATCAGCGGGGCCTACGAGCAGTACTTC
13 | . | TRBJ2-1 | TRBV11-2 | . | CASSQPNENEQFF | TGTGCCAGCAGCCAGCCCAACGAGAATGAGCAGTTCTTC
11 | . | TRBJ2-1 | TRBV30 | . | CGAPGRGEQFF | TGTGGAGCCCCCGGCCGGGGGGAGCAGTTCTTC
17 | . | TRBJ2-5 | TRBV7-2 | . | CASSLEAFGGFQETQYF | TGTGCCAGCAGCTTAGAAGCTTTCGGGGGCTTCCAAGAGACCCAGTACTTC
17 | . | TRBJ2-1 | TRBV5-1 | . | CASSFRPQGVAVSEQFF | TGCGCCAGCAGCTTTAGACCACAGGGTGTAGCGGTGAGTGAGCAGTTCTTC
20 | TRBD2 | TRBJ2-4 | TRBV7-3 | . | CASSPYPPGLGIEGENIQYF | TGTGCCAGCAGCCCCTACCCCCCGGGACTAGGGATTGAAGGGGAGAACATTCAGTACTTC
14 | . | TRBJ2-1 | TRBV10-1 | once | CASSEGQQGDEQFF | TGCGCCAGCAGTGAAGGACAGCAAGGGGATGAGCAGTTCTTC
16 | . | TRBJ2-1 | TRBV30 | . | CAWTLRVGGAYNEQFF | TGTGCCTGGACTCTGAGGGTCGGGGGCGCCTACAATGAGCAGTTCTTC
15 | . | TRBJ2-1 | TRBV27 | . | CASRQGTDYYNEQFF | TGTGCCAGCAGACAGGGCACGGACTACTACAATGAGCAGTTCTTC
18 | . | TRBJ2-3 | TRBV27 | . | CASSSRQARTPGTDTQYF | TGTGCCAGCAGTTCCAGACAGGCTAGGACCCCTGGCACAGATACGCAGTATTTT
15 | . | TRBJ2-7 | TRBV5-1 | . | CASSLAEWGRDEQYF | TGCGCCAGCAGCTTGGCCGAGTGGGGTCGGGACGAGCAGTACTTC
12 | . | TRBJ2-7 | TRBV7-9 | . | CASSFQSYEQYF | TGTGCCAGCAGCTTTCAGTCCTACGAGCAGTACTTC
13 | . | TRBJ2-3 | TRBV19 | . | CASSIGGTDTQYF | TGTGCCAGTAGTATAGGGGGCACAGATACGCAGTATTTT
14 | . | TRBJ2-7 | TRBV6-1 | . | CASSERDPNYEQYF | TGTGCCAGCAGTGAACGGGATCCAAATTACGAGCAGTACTTC
14 | . | TRBJ2-7 | TRBV10-1 | once | CASSDRDGLYEQYF | TGCGCCAGCAGTGACCGGGACGGTCTCTACGAGCAGTACTTC
16 | . | TRBJ2-7 | TRBV4-1 | . | CASSPPGSLYSYEQYF | TGCGCCAGCAGCCCGCCGGGGTCCTTATACTCCTACGAGCAGTACTTC
14 | TRBD1 | TRBJ1-2 | TRBV27 | . | CASSLSGQQNGYTF | TGTGCCAGCAGTTTATCGGGACAGCAAAATGGCTACACCTTC
15 | TRBD2 | TRBJ2-2 | TRBV9 | once | CASSGGTSLSGELFF | TGTGCCAGCAGCGGGGGGACTAGCCTTTCCGGGGAGCTGTTTTTT
12 | . | TRBJ2-7 | TRBV7-8 | . | CASSSGSGEQYF | TGTGCCAGCAGCTCAGGGAGTGGCGAGCAGTACTTC
13 | . | TRBJ2-7 | TRBV7-2 | . | CASSLSDRHEQYF | TGTGCCAGCAGCTTATCCGATCGACACGAGCAGTACTTC